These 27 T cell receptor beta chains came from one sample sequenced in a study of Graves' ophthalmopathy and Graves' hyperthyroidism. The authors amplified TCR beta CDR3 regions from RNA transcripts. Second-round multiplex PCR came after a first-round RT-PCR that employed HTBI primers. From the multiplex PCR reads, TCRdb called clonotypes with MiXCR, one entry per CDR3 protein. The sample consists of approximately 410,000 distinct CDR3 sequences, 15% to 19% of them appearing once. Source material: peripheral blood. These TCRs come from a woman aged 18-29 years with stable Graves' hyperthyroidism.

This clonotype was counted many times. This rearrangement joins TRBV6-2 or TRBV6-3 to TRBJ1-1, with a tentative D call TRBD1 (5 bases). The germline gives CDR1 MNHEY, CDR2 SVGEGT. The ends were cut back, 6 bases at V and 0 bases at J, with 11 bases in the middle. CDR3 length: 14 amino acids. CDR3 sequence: CASSFGTVNTEAFF. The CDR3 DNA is TGTGCCAGCAGCTTCGGGACGGTGAACACTGAAGCTTTCTTT.

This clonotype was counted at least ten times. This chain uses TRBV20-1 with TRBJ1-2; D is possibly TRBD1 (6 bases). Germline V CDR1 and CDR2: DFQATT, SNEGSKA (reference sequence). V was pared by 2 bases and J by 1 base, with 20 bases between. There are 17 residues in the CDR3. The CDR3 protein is CSARSLTRQDGNYGYTF. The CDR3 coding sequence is TGCAGTGCTAGATCATTGACCCGACAGGACGGTAACTATGGCTACACCTTC.

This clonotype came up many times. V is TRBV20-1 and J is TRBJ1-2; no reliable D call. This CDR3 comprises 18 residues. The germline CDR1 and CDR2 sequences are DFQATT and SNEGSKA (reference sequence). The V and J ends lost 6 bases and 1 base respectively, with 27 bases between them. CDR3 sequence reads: CSALPHTGTLRYNYGYTF. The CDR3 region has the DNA TGCAGTGCCCTTCCTCACACGGGTACTTTGCGCTATAACTATGGCTACACCTTC.

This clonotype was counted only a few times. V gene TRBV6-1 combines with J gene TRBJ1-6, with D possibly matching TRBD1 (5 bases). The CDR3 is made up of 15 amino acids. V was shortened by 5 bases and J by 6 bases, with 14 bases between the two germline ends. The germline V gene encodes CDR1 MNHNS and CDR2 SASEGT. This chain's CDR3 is CASSPRDGANSPLHF. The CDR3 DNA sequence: TGTGCCAGCAGTCCCCGGGACGGAGCTAATTCACCCCTCCACTTT.

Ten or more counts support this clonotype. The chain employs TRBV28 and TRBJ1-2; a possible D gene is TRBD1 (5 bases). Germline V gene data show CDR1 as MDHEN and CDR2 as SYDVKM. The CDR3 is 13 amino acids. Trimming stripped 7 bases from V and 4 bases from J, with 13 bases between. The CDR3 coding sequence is TGTGCCAGCACCGGGCAGGGAAGCTATGGCTACACCTTC. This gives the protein CASTGQGSYGYTF.

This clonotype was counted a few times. This chain's CDR3 is CASSFEHTVAKNIQYF. The CDR3 DNA reads TGTGCCAGCAGTTTTGAACATACAGTAGCCAAAAACATTCAGTACTTC. The chain links TRBV6-2 or TRBV6-3 to TRBJ2-4; no definite D call. The germline gives CDR1 MNHEY, CDR2 SVGEGT. Trimming removed 4 bases at V and 0 bases at J, with 13 bases between. The length of the CDR3 is 16 residues.

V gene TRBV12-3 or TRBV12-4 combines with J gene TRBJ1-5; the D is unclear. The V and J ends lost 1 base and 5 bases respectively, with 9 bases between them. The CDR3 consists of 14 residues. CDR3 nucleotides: TGTGCCAGCAGTTTAGAGTGGGTGTATCAGCCCCAGCATTTT. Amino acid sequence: CASSLEWVYQPQHF.

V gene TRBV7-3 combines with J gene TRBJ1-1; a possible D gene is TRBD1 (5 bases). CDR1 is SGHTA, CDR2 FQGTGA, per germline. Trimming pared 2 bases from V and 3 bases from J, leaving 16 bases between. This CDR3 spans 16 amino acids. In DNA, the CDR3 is TGTGCCAGCAGCTTAGAGTACACCGGGGGGTACACTGAAGCTTTCTTT. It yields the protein CASSLEYTGGYTEAFF.

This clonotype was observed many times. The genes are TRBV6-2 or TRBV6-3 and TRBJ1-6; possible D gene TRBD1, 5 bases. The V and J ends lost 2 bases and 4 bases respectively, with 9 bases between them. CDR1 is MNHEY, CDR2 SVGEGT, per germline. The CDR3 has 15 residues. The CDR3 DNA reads TGTGCCAGCAGTTACGTCGGGGGATATAATTCACCCCTCCACTTT. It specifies CASSYVGGYNSPLHF.

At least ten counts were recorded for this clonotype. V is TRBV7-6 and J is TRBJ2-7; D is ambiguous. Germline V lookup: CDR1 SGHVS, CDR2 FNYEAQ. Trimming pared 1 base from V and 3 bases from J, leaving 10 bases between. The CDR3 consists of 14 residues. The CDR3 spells CASSLEGSGYEQYF. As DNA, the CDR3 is TGTGCCAGCAGCTTAGAAGGTAGTGGCTACGAGCAGTACTTC.

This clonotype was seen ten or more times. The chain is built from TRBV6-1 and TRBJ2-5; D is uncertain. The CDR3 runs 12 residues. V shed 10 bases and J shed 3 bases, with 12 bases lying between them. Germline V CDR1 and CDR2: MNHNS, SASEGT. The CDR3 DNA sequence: TGTGCCATCCGGCCCTCAAAAGAGACCCAGTACTTC. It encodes CAIRPSKETQYF.

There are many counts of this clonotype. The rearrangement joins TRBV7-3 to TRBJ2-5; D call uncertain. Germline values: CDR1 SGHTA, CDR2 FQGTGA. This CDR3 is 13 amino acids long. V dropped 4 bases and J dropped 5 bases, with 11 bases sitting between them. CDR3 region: CASSSYTGETQYF. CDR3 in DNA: TGTGCCAGCAGCTCTTACACCGGGGAGACCCAGTACTTC.

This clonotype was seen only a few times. This CDR3 is CASSQERGISYGYTF. CDR3 DNA sequence: TGTGCCAGCAGCCAAGAGAGGGGGATCAGCTATGGCTACACCTTC. This chain connects TRBV4-2 to TRBJ1-2, with D possibly TRBD1 on 6 matching bases. Germline V gene sequence: CDR1 LGHNA, CDR2 YNFKEQ. The CDR3 consists of 15 residues. Trimming removed 0 bases at V and 4 bases at J, with 12 bases between.

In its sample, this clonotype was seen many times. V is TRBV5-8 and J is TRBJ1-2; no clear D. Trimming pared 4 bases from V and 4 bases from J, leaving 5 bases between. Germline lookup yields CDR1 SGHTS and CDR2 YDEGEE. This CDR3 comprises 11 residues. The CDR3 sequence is CASSPAYGYTF. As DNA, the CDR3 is TGTGCCAGCAGCCCGGCCTATGGCTACACCTTC.

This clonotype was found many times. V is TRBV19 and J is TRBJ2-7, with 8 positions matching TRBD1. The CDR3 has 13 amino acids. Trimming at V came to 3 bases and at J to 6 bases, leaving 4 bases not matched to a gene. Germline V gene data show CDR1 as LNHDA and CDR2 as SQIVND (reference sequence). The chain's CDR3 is CASSMDRVSEQYF. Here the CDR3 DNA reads TGTGCCAGTAGTATGGACAGGGTAAGCGAGCAGTACTTC.

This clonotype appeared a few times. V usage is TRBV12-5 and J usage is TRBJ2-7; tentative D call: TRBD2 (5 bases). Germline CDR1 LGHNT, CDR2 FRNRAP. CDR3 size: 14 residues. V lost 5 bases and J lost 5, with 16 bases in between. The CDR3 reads CASGEGAFGNEQYF. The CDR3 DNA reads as TGTGCTAGTGGTGAGGGAGCCTTCGGGAACGAGCAGTACTTC.

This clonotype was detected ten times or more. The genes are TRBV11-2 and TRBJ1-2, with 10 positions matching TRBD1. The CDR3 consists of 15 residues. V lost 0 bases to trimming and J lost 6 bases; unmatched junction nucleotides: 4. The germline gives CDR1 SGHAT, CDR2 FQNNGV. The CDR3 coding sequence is TGTGCCAGCAGCTTAGAAGGGGACAGGGGTAATGGCTACACCTTC. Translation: CASSLEGDRGNGYTF.

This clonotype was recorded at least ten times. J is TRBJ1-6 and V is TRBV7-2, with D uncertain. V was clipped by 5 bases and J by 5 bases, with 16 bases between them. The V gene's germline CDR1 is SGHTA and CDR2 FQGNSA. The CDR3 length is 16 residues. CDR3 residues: CASSTTSTANNSPLHF. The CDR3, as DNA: TGTGCCAGCAGCACAACCTCCACAGCGAATAATTCACCCCTCCACTTT.

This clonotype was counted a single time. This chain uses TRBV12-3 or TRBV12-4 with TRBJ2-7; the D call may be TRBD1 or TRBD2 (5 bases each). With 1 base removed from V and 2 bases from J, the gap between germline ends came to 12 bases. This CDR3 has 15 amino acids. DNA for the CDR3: TGTGCCAGCAGTTTAGGTATGGGGGTTCCCTACGAGCAGTACTTC. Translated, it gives CASSLGMGVPYEQYF.

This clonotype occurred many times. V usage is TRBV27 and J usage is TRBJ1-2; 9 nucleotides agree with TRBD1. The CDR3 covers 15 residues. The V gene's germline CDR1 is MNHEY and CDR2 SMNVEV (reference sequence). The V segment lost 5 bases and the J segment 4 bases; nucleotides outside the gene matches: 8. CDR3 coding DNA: TGTGCCAGCAGTCCACCGGGACAGGGTGCCTATGGCTACACCTTC. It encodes CASSPPGQGAYGYTF.

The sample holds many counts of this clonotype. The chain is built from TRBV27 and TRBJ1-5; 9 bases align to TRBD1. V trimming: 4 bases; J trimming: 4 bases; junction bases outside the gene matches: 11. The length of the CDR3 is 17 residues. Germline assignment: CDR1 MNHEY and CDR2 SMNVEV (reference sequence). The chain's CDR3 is CASSSFPGQGQNQPQHF. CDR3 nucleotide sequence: TGTGCCAGCAGTTCATTCCCGGGACAGGGACAAAATCAGCCCCAGCATTTT.

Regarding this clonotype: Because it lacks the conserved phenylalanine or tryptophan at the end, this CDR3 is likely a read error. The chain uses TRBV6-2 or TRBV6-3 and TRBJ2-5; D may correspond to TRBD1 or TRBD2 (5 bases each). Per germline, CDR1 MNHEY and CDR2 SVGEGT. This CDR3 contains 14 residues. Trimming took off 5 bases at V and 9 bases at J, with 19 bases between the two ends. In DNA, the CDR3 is TGTGCCAGCAGTACCCGGGACCAAGGGGAGTCCCAGTACTAC. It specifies CASSTRDQGESQYY.

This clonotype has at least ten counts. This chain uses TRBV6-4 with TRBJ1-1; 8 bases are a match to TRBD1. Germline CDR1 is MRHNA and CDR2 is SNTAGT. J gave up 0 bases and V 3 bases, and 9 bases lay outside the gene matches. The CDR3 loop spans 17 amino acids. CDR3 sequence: CASSDGGQGGVNTEAFF. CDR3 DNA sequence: TGTGCCAGCAGTGATGGAGGACAGGGAGGGGTGAACACTGAAGCTTTCTTT.

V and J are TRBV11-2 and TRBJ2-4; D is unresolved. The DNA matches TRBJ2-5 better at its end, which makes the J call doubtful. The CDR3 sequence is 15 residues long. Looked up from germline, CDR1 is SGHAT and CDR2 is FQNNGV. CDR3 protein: CASSPTSSVWETQYF. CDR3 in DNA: TGTGCCAGCAGCCCGACGAGTTCCGTTTGGGAGACCCAGTACTTC.

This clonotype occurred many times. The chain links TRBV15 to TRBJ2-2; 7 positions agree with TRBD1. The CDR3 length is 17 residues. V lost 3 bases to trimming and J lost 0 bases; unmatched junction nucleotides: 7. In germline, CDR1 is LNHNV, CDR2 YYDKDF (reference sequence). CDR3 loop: CATSRRQGQANTGELFF. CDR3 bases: TGTGCCACCAGCAGGAGACAGGGACAAGCGAACACCGGGGAGCTGTTTTTT.

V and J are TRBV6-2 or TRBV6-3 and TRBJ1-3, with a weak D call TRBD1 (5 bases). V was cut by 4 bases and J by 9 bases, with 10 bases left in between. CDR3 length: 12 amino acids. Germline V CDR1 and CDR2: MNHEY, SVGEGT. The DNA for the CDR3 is TGTGCCAGCAGTTTCAGCGGGGGCACCATATATTTT. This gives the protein CASSFSGGTIYF.

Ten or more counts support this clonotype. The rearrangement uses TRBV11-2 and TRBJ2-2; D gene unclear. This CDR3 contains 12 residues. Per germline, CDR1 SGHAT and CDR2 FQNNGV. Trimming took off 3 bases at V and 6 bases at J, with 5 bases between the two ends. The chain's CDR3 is CASSFRAGELFF. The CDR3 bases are TGTGCCAGCAGCTTTCGAGCCGGGGAGCTGTTTTTT.